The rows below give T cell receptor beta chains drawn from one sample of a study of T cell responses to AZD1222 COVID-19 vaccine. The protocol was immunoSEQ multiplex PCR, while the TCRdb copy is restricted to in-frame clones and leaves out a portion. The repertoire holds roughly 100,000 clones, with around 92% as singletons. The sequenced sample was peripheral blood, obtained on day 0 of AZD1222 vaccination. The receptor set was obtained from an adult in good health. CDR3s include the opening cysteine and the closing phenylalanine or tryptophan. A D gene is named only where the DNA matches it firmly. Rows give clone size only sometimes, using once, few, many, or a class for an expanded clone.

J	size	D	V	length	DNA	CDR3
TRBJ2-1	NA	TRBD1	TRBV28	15	TGTGCCAGCAGTCACATGACAGGGTTTAGATATGAGCAGTTCTTC	CASSHMTGFRYEQFF
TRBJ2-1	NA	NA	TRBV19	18	TGTGCCAGTAGTATAGACAGTGCTAGCGAGAGCTCCTACAATGAGCAGTTCTTC	CASSIDSASESSYNEQFF
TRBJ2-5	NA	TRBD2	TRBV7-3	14	TGTGCCAGCAGGTTAGCGGGAGGCGGAGAGACCCAGTACTTC	CASRLAGGGETQYF
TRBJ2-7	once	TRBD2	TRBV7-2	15	TGTGCCAGCAGCTTAAGGGCTAGCGGGACCTACGAGCAGTACTTC	CASSLRASGTYEQYF
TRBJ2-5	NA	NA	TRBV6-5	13	TGTGCCAGCAGAATAACGGCTCAAGAGACCCAGTACTTC	CASRITAQETQYF
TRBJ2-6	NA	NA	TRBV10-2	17	TGCGCCAGCAGGGTCTCCGGATGGCTCTCTGGGGCCAACGTCCTGACTTTC	CASRVSGWLSGANVLTF
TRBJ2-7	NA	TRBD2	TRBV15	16	TGTGCCACCAGCAGAGGTCTAGCGGGCTCATACTACGAGCAGTACTTC	CATSRGLAGSYYEQYF
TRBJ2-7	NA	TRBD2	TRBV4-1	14	TGCGCCAGCAGCTTAACTAGCGCCGACTACGAGCAGTACTTC	CASSLTSADYEQYF
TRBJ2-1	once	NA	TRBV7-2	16	TGTGCCAGCAGCGAGGGATCCGCCTTCTCCTACAATGAGCAGTTCTTC	CASSEGSAFSYNEQFF
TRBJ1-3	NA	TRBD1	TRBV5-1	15	TGCGCCAGCAGCTCGGGACAGGGAGGAGGAAACACCATATATTTT	CASSSGQGGGNTIYF
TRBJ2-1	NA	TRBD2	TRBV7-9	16	TGTGCCAGCAGCCTACCGACTAGCGGGATTCACAATGAGCAGTTCTTC	CASSLPTSGIHNEQFF